The 30 T cell receptor beta chains reported below all come from one sample, sequenced in a study of technical replicates of blood from a handful of donors. Produced via immunoSEQ multiplex PCR; TCRdb's table is partial and in-frame only. The sample holds around 50,000 clones, around nine tenths seen once. Input material: PBMCs. The receptors shown here come from a human donor in good health. Some clones in this sample may be carry-over from other donors' samples.

V and J are TRBV5-1 and TRBJ2-2; D perhaps matches TRBD2 (6 bases). Looked up from germline, CDR1 is SGHRS and CDR2 is YFSETQ. The germline V and J ends were trimmed by 5 bases and 6 bases, with 14 bases remaining between them. The CDR3 has 14 residues. In DNA form, the CDR3 reads TGCGCCAGCAGACCAACAACGGGAGCCGGGGAGCTGTTTTTT. Translated: CASRPTTGAGELFF.

The chain joins TRBV6-5 to TRBJ1-1, with D perhaps TRBD1 (6 bases). The CDR3 is made up of 14 amino acids. The V gene lost 2 bases and the J gene lost 4 bases, with 11 bases spanning the gap. Germline assignment: CDR1 MNHEY and CDR2 SVGAGI. This chain's CDR3 is CASSYTGWSTEAFF. The CDR3 DNA reads TGTGCCAGCAGTTACACAGGGTGGAGCACTGAAGCTTTCTTT.

This sequence joins TRBV6-5 and TRBJ1-4; D might be TRBD1 (6 bases). Germline V gene lookup returns CDR1 MNHEY and CDR2 SVGAGI. There are 14 residues in the CDR3. V was pared by 2 bases and J by 8 bases, with 12 bases between. CDR3: CASSYERGGEKLFF. CDR3 in DNA: TGTGCCAGCAGTTACGAGAGGGGGGGAGAAAAACTGTTTTTT.

In DNA, the CDR3 is TGCGCCAGCAGGACAGGGGCCTATGGCTACACCTTC. Translation gives CASRTGAYGYTF. The chain carries TRBV5-1 and TRBJ1-2, with 8 bases aligning to TRBD1. Trimming removed 5 bases from V and 4 bases from J; junction bases left unmatched: 1. The CDR3 has 12 residues. CDR1 and CDR2 (germline): SGHRS, YFSETQ.

This sequence joins TRBV7-2 and TRBJ1-1, with D unclear. CDR3 length equals 14 residues. Germline CDR1 and CDR2: SGHTA and FQGNSA. V shed 3 bases and J shed 0 bases, with 8 bases lying between them. The CDR3 nucleotides are TGTGCCAGCAGCTTGAGAAATTTGAACACTGAAGCTTTCTTT. Protein product: CASSLRNLNTEAFF. Complete variable domain (other parts from reference TRBV7-2 and TRBJ1-1): GAGVSQSPSNKVTEKGKDVELRCDPISGHTALYWYRQSLGQGLEFLIYFQGNSAPDKSGLPSDRFSAERTGGSVSTLTIQRTQQEDSAVYLCASSLRNLNTEAFFGQGTRLTVV.

The genes are TRBV30 and TRBJ1-2; no clear D. The V and J ends lost 2 bases and 9 bases respectively, with 10 bases between them. The CDR3 extends over 11 amino acids. The germline gives CDR1 GTSNPN, CDR2 SVGIG (reference sequence). The CDR3 nucleotides are TGTGCCTGGAGTCCAGGAAGGAGCTACACCTTC. Protein product: CAWSPGRSYTF.

The chain carries TRBV9 and TRBJ2-7; D not certain. With 0 bases removed from V and 0 bases from J, the gap between germline ends came to 7 bases. The CDR3 length is 14 residues. Germline V CDR1 and CDR2: SGDLS, YYNGEE. This CDR3 reads CASSVDRYSYEQYF. The CDR3 bases are TGTGCCAGCAGCGTAGACAGATACTCCTACGAGCAGTACTTC.

The chain recombines TRBV6-1 with TRBJ2-7; 8 bases match TRBD1. Germline V lookup: CDR1 MNHNS, CDR2 SASEGT. V lost 5 bases to trimming and J lost 3 bases; unmatched junction nucleotides: 6. The CDR3 is made up of 14 amino acids. In DNA, the CDR3 is TGTGCCAGCAGTATTGACAGGGGCAACTACGAGCAGTACTTC. Its translation: CASSIDRGNYEQYF.

V and J are TRBV5-1 and TRBJ2-1, with D possibly being TRBD2 (5 bases). This CDR3 spans 15 amino acids. V shed 2 bases and J shed 8 bases, with 17 bases lying between them. The germline gives CDR1 SGHRS, CDR2 YFSETQ. Here the CDR3 reads CASSLPRGSQDEQFF. CDR3 nucleotide sequence: TGCGCCAGCAGCTTACCCCGAGGGTCCCAGGATGAGCAGTTCTTC.

The gene calls are TRBV18 and TRBJ1-2, with 9 bases aligning to TRBD1. The CDR3 loop spans 13 amino acids. With 4 bases clipped from V and 5 bases from J, the junction kept 2 bases outside the gene matches. Germline CDR1 KGHSH, CDR2 LQKENI. The CDR3 bases are TGTGCCAGCTCACTTGGACAGGGGTATGGCTACACCTTC. This gives the protein CASSLGQGYGYTF. Looking up the rest from reference TRBV18 and TRBJ1-2 gives the full variable domain: NAGVMQNPRHLVRRRGQEARLRCSPMKGHSHVYWYRQLPEEGLKFMVYLQKENIIDESGMPKERFSAEFPKEGPSILRIQQVVRGDSAAYFCASSLGQGYGYTFGSGTRLTVV.

This chain uses TRBV4-1 with TRBJ2-2, with 8 bases lining up with TRBD2. J was trimmed by 8 bases and V by 1 base; bases with no gene match: 12. The CDR3 consists of 17 residues. Germline CDR1 is MGHRA and CDR2 is YSYEKL. The CDR3 sequence: CASSQALSGSPWGELFF. The CDR3 nucleotides are TGCGCCAGCAGCCAAGCTCTCAGCGGGAGTCCGTGGGGGGAGCTGTTTTTT.

This sequence joins TRBV5-6 and TRBJ2-2; 7 bases are shared with TRBD2. The CDR3 consists of 15 residues. Germline CDR1 SGHDT, CDR2 YYEEEE. V lost 2 bases to trimming and J lost 4 bases; unmatched junction nucleotides: 5. The CDR3 is CASSFAGRTTGELFF. CDR3 nucleotides: TGTGCCAGCAGCTTTGCCGGGAGGACCACCGGGGAGCTGTTTTTT.

V and J are TRBV30 and TRBJ2-4, with 7 bases aligning to TRBD2. This CDR3 is built from 14 residues. CDR1 and CDR2 (germline): GTSNPN, SVGIG (reference sequence). Germline trimming cut 0 bases from V and 6 bases from J; bases unmatched to any gene: 5. The CDR3 protein is CAWSVGLVGNIQYF. Written as DNA, the CDR3 is TGTGCCTGGAGTGTTGGACTAGTAGGAAACATTCAGTACTTC. The full variable domain, rest sourced from reference TRBV30 and TRBJ2-4, is SQTIHQWPATLVQPVGSPLSLECTVEGTSNPNLYWYRQAAGRGLQLLFYSVGIGQISSEVPQNLSASRPQDRQFILSSKKLLLSDSGFYLCAWSVGLVGNIQYFGAGTRLSVL.

This chain uses TRBV4-1 with TRBJ2-2, with D maybe TRBD1 (6 bases). The V end was cut by 1 base, the J end by 4 bases, with 7 bases between. Germline CDR1 MGHRA, CDR2 YSYEKL. This CDR3 spans 14 amino acids. The CDR3 bases are TGCGCCAGCAGCCAAGGAGGGGGCACCGGGGAGCTGTTTTTT. Translating gives CASSQGGGTGELFF.

CDR3 loop: CASSLRGISTDTQYF. The CDR3 DNA reads as TGTGCCAGCAGCTTGAGGGGAATTAGCACAGATACGCAGTATTTT. The rearrangement joins TRBV5-6 to TRBJ2-3; D might be TRBD1 (5 bases). In germline, CDR1 is SGHDT, CDR2 YYEEEE. The length of the CDR3 is 15 residues. V lost 1 base and J 0 bases, leaving 9 bases between the germline ends.

The genes are TRBV7-9 and TRBJ1-1; 8 bases match TRBD1. J gave up 1 base and V 0 bases, and 4 bases lay outside the gene matches. The CDR3 has 16 residues. Germline V CDR1 and CDR2: SEHNR, FQNEAQ (reference sequence). CDR3 DNA: TGTGCCAGCAGCTTAGCGTTAACAGGGGGGAACACTGAAGCTTTCTTT. As protein: CASSLALTGGNTEAFF.

The chain carries TRBV18 and TRBJ1-4; no firm D call. This CDR3 region has 15 residues. Germline assignment: CDR1 KGHSH and CDR2 LQKENI. V lost 5 bases and J lost 8, with 18 bases in between. Here the CDR3 DNA reads TGTGCCAGCTCATCCTCGGCCCAGAGCGGAGAAAAACTGTTTTTT. Protein: CASSSSAQSGEKLFF.

The DNA of the CDR3 is TGTGCCATCGCGGACAGGAGGGGGACTGAAGCTTTCTTT. Translating it yields CAIADRRGTEAFF. The V call is TRBV10-3, the J call TRBJ1-1; 7 bases are a match to TRBD1. This CDR3 has 13 amino acids. CDR1 is ENHRY and CDR2 is SYGVKD in the germline V gene. Germline trimming cut 8 bases from V and 5 bases from J; bases unmatched to any gene: 8.

V is TRBV4-2 and J is TRBJ2-1; 12 nucleotides align to TRBD2. This CDR3 contains 18 residues. V shed 2 bases, J shed 4 bases, and the junction held 9 bases outside the gene matches. CDR1 and CDR2 (germline): LGHNA, YNFKEQ. The CDR3 region has the DNA TGTGCCAGCAGCCAAAAGGCACTAGCGGGGGGAATTTACAATGAGCAGTTCTTC. Translation gives CASSQKALAGGIYNEQFF.

The CDR3 region has the DNA TGTGCCCCTCTGAGCGTTGGTAAAAAAACGGGTGGAGGGAATTACAATCAGCCCCAGCATTTT. Its protein is CAPLSVGKKTGGGNYNQPQHF. This sequence joins TRBV21-1 and TRBJ1-5. TRBV21-1 is a pseudogene. There are 21 residues in the CDR3.

This clone appeared a single time. The V call is TRBV7-9, the J call TRBJ2-5; 8 bases align to TRBD1. Trimming cost V 3 bases and J 5 bases; bases outside gene matches: 5. The CDR3 covers 14 residues. CDR1 is SEHNR and CDR2 is FQNEAQ in the germline V gene (reference sequence). The DNA for the CDR3 is TGTGCCAGCAGCTTTGGACAGGGTGGGGAGACCCAGTACTTC. Translated, it gives CASSFGQGGETQYF.

The count of this clone is one. J is TRBJ2-1 and V is TRBV27, with a weak D call TRBD1 (5 bases). V was trimmed by 3 bases and J by 9 bases, leaving 15 bases between them. Per germline, CDR1 MNHEY and CDR2 SMNVEV (reference sequence). CDR3 length: 14 amino acids. The CDR3 is CASSFETAVVEQFF. In DNA, the CDR3 is TGTGCCAGCAGTTTCGAGACAGCTGTCGTTGAGCAGTTCTTC.

This chain connects TRBV7-2 to TRBJ1-3; D not resolved. The germline V gene has CDR1 SGHTA and CDR2 FQGNSA. V lost 5 bases, J lost 0 bases, and 8 bases lay in between. The CDR3 is 14 residues long. As DNA, the CDR3 is TGTGCCAGCAGCGGAGGGATCTCTGGAAACACCATATATTTT. It is translated as CASSGGISGNTIYF.

The V call is TRBV29-1, the J call TRBJ1-1; D is possibly TRBD1 (6 bases). Germline assignment: CDR1 SQVTM and CDR2 ANQGSEA. V was clipped by 4 bases and J by 0 bases, with 9 bases between them. The CDR3 covers 13 residues. The CDR3 sequence: CSVGGQLNTEAFF. For the CDR3, the DNA is TGCAGCGTTGGAGGACAGTTGAACACTGAAGCTTTCTTT.

The chain joins TRBV4-3 to TRBJ1-2; D remains ambiguous. V was pared by 2 bases and J by 2 bases, with 6 bases between. This CDR3 is built from 13 residues. Germline values: CDR1 LGHNA, CDR2 YSLEER. For the CDR3, the DNA is TGCGCCAGCAGCCAAACACTAAACTATGGCTACACCTTC. This encodes CASSQTLNYGYTF.

The chain links TRBV5-1 to TRBJ2-7, with D possibly matching TRBD2 (5 bases). Germline V CDR1 and CDR2: SGHRS, YFSETQ. V lost 7 bases, J lost 4 bases, and 12 bases lay in between. The CDR3 extends over 12 amino acids. CDR3 bases: TGCGCCAGCGGACCGACTATATACGAGCAGTACTTC. Translation: CASGPTIYEQYF.

The V gene is TRBV7-9, the J gene TRBJ2-2, with D tentatively TRBD2 (5 bases). Trimming removed 2 bases from V and 4 bases from J, with 11 bases in between. The germline V gene has CDR1 SEHNR and CDR2 FQNEAQ (reference sequence). The CDR3 totals 15 residues. The CDR3 protein is CASSLRGSTTGELFF. CDR3 DNA sequence: TGTGCCAGCAGCTTAAGAGGGAGTACCACCGGGGAGCTGTTTTTT.

The chain uses TRBV5-1 and TRBJ2-7; 11 bases are a match to TRBD2. The CDR3 has 15 residues. Unmatched junction bases numbered 8, after V lost 4 bases and J lost 5 bases. Germline V gene data show CDR1 as SGHRS and CDR2 as YFSETQ. This CDR3 reads CASSQLAGVIDEQYF. The CDR3 DNA is TGCGCCAGCAGCCAACTAGCGGGAGTCATCGACGAGCAGTACTTC.

CDR3 region: CASIRGITGELFF. The CDR3 nucleotides are TGTGCCAGCATCAGGGGGATCACCGGGGAGCTGTTTTTT. The chain carries TRBV6-6 and TRBJ2-2; 7 bases line up with TRBD1. The CDR3 runs 13 residues. In germline, CDR1 is MNHNY, CDR2 SVGAGI (reference sequence). The V segment lost 7 bases and the J segment 4 bases; nucleotides outside the gene matches: 3.

The rearrangement joins TRBV5-4 to TRBJ1-1; D is perhaps TRBD1 (5 bases). The germline V gene encodes CDR1 SGHNT and CDR2 YYREEE (reference sequence). The V and J ends lost 4 bases and 4 bases respectively, with 17 bases between them. There are 15 residues in the CDR3. The CDR3 loop is CASSRRGGPGTEAFF. In nucleotides, the CDR3 is TGTGCCAGCAGCCGCCGGGGGGGTCCTGGCACTGAAGCTTTCTTT.